The entry below gives a single T cell receptor (beta chain) sequence along with its context. Its ends do not fully match the called genes, so a read error is possible. The sample is drawn from a study of T-cell reconstitution after alpha-beta-depleted transplantation in children. Unique molecular identifiers were used to barcode this TCRbeta library. TCRdb fed the PCR reads into MiXCR, producing one record per CDR3 protein. Here the sample spans about 640,000 distinct CDR3 sequences, approximately 16% being singletons. The CDR3 totals 19 residues. Germline V gene data show CDR1 as DFQATT and CDR2 as SNEGSKA (reference sequence).

The origin of this receptor is a human donor who donated a stem cell graft to a child with acute myeloid leukemia. The J gene is TRBJ2-1, the V gene TRBV20-1; 7 bases agree with TRBD1. The sequenced sample was PBMCs from the stem cell graft donor, obtained from the stem cell graft. CDR3 nucleotides: TGCTGTGCTAGAGTCATGGCCTTAGGGGGCCCGAGCTCCTACAATGAGCAGTTCTTC. Translating it yields CCARVMALGGPSSYNEQFF.